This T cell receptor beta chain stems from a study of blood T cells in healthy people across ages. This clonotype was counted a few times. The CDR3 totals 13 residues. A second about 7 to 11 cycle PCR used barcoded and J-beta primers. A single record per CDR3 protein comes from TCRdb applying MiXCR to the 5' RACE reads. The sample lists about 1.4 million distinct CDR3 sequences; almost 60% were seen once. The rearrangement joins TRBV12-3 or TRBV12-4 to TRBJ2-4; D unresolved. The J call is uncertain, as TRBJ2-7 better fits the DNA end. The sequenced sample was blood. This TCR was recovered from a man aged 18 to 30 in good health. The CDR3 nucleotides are TGTGCCAGCAGTGCGGACGGTGAGGTCGAGCAGTACTTC. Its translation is CASSADGEVEQYF.